What follows describes a single T cell receptor (beta chain). Its antigen specificity is not known. Libraries were constructed by the immunoSEQ multiplex PCR assay. For the multiplex PCR, a mixture combining 60 forward primers for TCR Vbeta segments and 13 reverse primers for TCR Jbeta segments was used. A multiplex PCR assay on genomic DNA amplified the CDR3 region of rearranged TCR beta genes. The amplified TCR beta libraries were sequenced on the Illumina HiSeq System as 87-base-pair reads. As for how the authors treated the data: Across the 500 to 750 repertoires, a later analysis counted 60 million to 90 million unique TCR beta chains, around 10 million of which were shared by at least two donors. To remove PCR and sequencing errors, raw reads were error-corrected and collapsed into unique sequences using a nearest-neighbor algorithm that merged closely related sequences. To assign V, D and J gene segments, CDR3 sequences were aligned to IMGT reference sequences. For a sequence to be retained, a match of at least six nucleotides to both a V gene segment and a J gene segment was required. A rearrangement was called productive if the CDR3 had no stop codons and remained in frame with V and J, and every other rearrangement was called non-productive. CDR3 was defined according to IMGT convention as the region running from the second conserved V-encoded cysteine to the conserved J-encoded phenylalanine. The earlier analysis of fewer than 700 of the donors excluded sequences that lacked an unambiguous match to a single V gene segment. In an earlier analysis of some 590 of the donors, V segments were called functional above 56.7% productive rearrangements and were called segregating when the between-donor standard deviation exceeded 5%. A statistical classification framework was built for diagnosing cytomegalovirus status from the catalog of TCR beta chain sequences. A later analysis assigned V and J genes by comparing TCR nucleotide sequences with IMGT/GENE-DB human TR gene sequences. A later analysis assigned CDR3 sequences and most-parsimonious VDJ recombination scenarios with the TCRdist pipeline. In a later analysis, each TCR beta chain was defined by its CDR3 amino acid sequence together with its V-gene family, and reads without a unique V-gene family were excluded. A later analysis removed roughly 590 highly shared, low-generation-probability nucleotide sequences to deal with suspected cross-contamination and a sequencing artifact. For each public chain, a later analysis derived a clonal expansion index from normalized ranks of inferred template counts within each repertoire. In a later analysis, generation probabilities were computed using a VDJ recombination model fitted to out-of-frame rearrangements, and the results were checked against IGoR. A later analysis scored TCR-TCR, TCR-HLA and TCR-CMV co-occurrence with hypergeometric tests, applying a repertoire-size bias correction to TCR pairs. In a later analysis, false discovery rates were estimated by permuting HLA or CMV assignments 20 times. In a later analysis, co-occurring TCRs were grouped using DBSCAN, and TCRdist sequence similarity was added for clustering within HLA-allele-positive subsets. Repertoires with fewer than 30,000 or more than 120,000 public chains, plus five repertoires with anomalous nucleotide sharing, were excluded from co-occurrence clustering. The clones in this table, taken by TCRdb from immuneACCESS, are in-frame only. Not every clone is retained; where verified, under half of the shortfall comes from an unresolved V gene, and the cause of the rest is unknown. The V and J calls and clone size are taken from that table; D and trimming were inferred from the DNA. The sample table gives some 47,000 clones. 2% to 2.5% of the sample lies in the top ten.

The data derive from a study of cytomegalovirus exposure and HLA in healthy donors (dated by TCRdb to the late 2010s). About the full investigation: An earlier analysis of 587 of the donors reported 250 to 300 Gb of sequence data and some 120 million unique TCR beta sequences from 150 million to 200 million T cells. The aim of the study was to test whether cataloging public T cell receptors could identify signatures of past pathogen exposure. The study combined high-throughput TCR immunosequencing, statistical association of individual TCRs with disease status, and machine learning to predict cytomegalovirus infection status. About 5 DR-DQ haplotypes were handled as single units for association and clustering, since linkage in the cohort was strong. An early release covering 550 to 700 HLA-typed donors comprised approximately 290 gigabases of sequencing data and tens of millions of unique TCR sequences. To study patterns of TCR occurrence, a later analysis re-analyzed previously published TCR beta repertoires from around 700 donors and added high-resolution HLA genotyping. To decide whether each TCR beta V gene segment behaved as functional or pseudogenic, an earlier analysis of some 570 of the donors relied on high-throughput TCR beta sequencing. Using immunosequencing, the study profiled T cell repertoires from approximately 700 subjects and related those repertoires to cytomegalovirus serostatus. Class I and class II HLA loci were covered by the typing at four-digit resolution. In the later analysis, no new phenotypic data were used to find candidate immune exposures; instead, reliance was placed on TCR beta sequences and their occurrence across donors. Among around 400 genotyped donors of the cohort, an average of about 240,000 unique TCR beta nucleotide sequences was sequenced per donor, of which about 18% were non-productive. Among the roughly 400 genotyped donors, around 81% belonged to the genetic ancestry cluster associated with self-reported Caucasian donors. Every repertoire in the discovery cohort had been generated on one and the same sequencing platform. A separate validation cohort of over a hundred different subjects was used in addition to the roughly 640-subject first cohort. Donor age, sex, ethnicity and CMV serostatus were compiled together with the repertoire data. Typing coverage differed by locus: A, B, C, DRB1 and DQB1 were typed in about 620-630 donors, DQA1 in 522, DPA1 in around 580, and DPB1 in just under 480. A later genetic analysis took genome-wide SNP genotypes for about 65% of the 666 donors and used that subset as a discovery cohort. Points the paper makes about the study in general: According to the authors, the approach could potentially be generalized to other disease states and immunological phenotypes. Roughly uniform sequencing depth across donors was assumed in presence/absence analyses, although this assumption may not hold. An association between a missense DCLRE1C variant and V-gene and J-gene trimming of TCR beta chains was found in a later genetic analysis and replicated in an independent cohort. Compared with equally common non-associated chains, HLA-associated TCR beta chains in a later analysis were more clonally expanded and had lower generation probabilities. According to a later genetic analysis, donors in an Asian-associated ancestry cluster had fewer N-insertions in productive TCRs than the approximately 670-donor mean. The earlier analysis of 587 of the donors excluded approximately 15 rarely observed V segments, including chromosome 9 orphons, because counts were too low. In a later analysis, most CMV-associated TCR beta chains were found to appear HLA-restricted, with HLA associations seemingly driven largely by CMV exposure. Assigning TCR associations to individual alleles was difficult when HLA alleles, especially DR and DQ, strongly co-occurred. Several of the top co-occurrence clusters appeared to be linked to parvovirus B19, influenza, CMV and Epstein-Barr virus, according to a later analysis. Most TCR sequences were observed very rarely across donors, whereas some public TCRs were present in many individuals. Linkage disequilibrium might explain the correlated functional status among segregating V segments, but an unknown experimental factor could not be excluded. Only TCR beta chains were sequenced in this cohort, and the absence of alpha or paired-chain data limited detectable features. Cytomegalovirus status was reported to be diagnosed by the classifier with high specificity and sensitivity in both the original and validation cohorts. A later analysis associated 16,951 TCR beta sequences with specific HLA alleles at a false discovery rate of 0.05. Because HLA typing was missing for some donors at each locus, association tests included only the typed subset. In vitro tests confirmed that a few of the cytomegalovirus-associated TCR beta chains recognize cytomegalovirus antigens. A cluster of highly shared sequence variants was judged likely to represent a technical artifact of the sequencing pipeline. The only immune exposure information available for the cohort was CMV serostatus. Broadly in line with IMGT annotations, most TCR beta V segments showed up in productive rearrangements about 87% or about 30% of the time in an earlier analysis of under 700 of the donors. A total of 164 TCR beta chains were listed by the study as associated with cytomegalovirus. According to a later analysis, TCR association rates differed among HLA loci, with DRB1 alleles showing the most associated TCRs and HLA-C alleles showing the fewest. A further reported finding was that TCR beta sequences accurately predicted the HLA-A and HLA-B alleles for most subjects in the first cohort.

The cohort comprised 550 to 700 healthy bone marrow donors. At the time of sampling, every cohort member was nominally healthy, though immune exposures that went unrecorded were likely present. The donor was CMV seronegative and belonged to the group of 352 seronegative cohort members. Each donor provided a peripheral blood sample, and peripheral blood mononuclear cells were used for TCR beta sequencing. Genomic DNA extraction from the blood cell samples was performed with the Qiagen DNeasy Blood Extraction Kit. The sequenced material came from PBMCs. The source of this sequence is a woman aged 40 to 50 in good health and CMV-seronegative.

The nucleotide sequence is TGTGCCAGCAGCGTAGAACAGGGAGCCCCCTACACCTTC. Translated, it reads CASSVEQGAPYTF. This chain joins TRBV9 to TRBJ1-2; the D gene is possibly TRBD1, with 6 bases matching. There are 13 amino acids in the CDR3, from cysteine to phenylalanine inclusive. Of all the DNA, just the CDR3 is kept, 39 bases in frame from base 1. Trimming takes 0 bases from V and 10 bases from J, and the germline ends sit 13 bases apart. CDR1 SGDLS and CDR2 YYNGEE are derived from the germline V gene.